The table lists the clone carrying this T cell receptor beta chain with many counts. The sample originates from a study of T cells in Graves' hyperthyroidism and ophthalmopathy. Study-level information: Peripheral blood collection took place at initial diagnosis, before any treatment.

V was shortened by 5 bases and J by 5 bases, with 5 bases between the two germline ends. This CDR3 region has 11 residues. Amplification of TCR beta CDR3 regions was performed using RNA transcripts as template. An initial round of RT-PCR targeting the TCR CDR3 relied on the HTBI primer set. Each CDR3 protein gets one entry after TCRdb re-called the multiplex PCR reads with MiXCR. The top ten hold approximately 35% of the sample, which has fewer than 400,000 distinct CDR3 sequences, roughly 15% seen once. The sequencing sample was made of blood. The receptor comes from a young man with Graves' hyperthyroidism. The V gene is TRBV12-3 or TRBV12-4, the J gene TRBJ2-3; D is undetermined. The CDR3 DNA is TGTGCCAGCAGTAAAAGAGATACGCAGTATTTT. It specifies CASSKRDTQYF.